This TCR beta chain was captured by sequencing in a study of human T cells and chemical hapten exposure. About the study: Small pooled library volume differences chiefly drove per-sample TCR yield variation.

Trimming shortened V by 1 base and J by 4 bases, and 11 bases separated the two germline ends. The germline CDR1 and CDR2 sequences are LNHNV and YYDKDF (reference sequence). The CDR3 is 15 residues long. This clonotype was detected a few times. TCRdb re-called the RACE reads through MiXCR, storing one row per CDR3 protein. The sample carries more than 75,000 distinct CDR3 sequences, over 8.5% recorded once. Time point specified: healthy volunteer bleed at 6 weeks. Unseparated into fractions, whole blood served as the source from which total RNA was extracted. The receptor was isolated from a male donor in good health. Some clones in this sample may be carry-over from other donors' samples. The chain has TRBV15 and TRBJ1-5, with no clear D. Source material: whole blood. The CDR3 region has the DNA TGTGCCACCAGCAGAGTATTTCCCGATAATCAGCCCCAGCATTTT. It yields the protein CATSRVFPDNQPQHF.